The following is a T cell receptor (beta chain) sequence with its context. As handled by the study authors: Estimated nucleated cell counts came from reference gene primer amplification. Measured with immunoSEQ multiplex PCR; TCRdb has only the in-frame clones, and not every one. V and J calls and clone size are those listed in that table; D and trimming were worked out from the DNA. The sample yields roughly 85,000 clones, 75% to 90% seen once. This specimen belongs to a study of blood T cell repertoires in COVID-19. Study-level background: Nucleic acid was either cDNA or gDNA, and it came from T cells, B-cell-depleted T cells, or PBMCs.

With 7 bases clipped from V and 8 bases from J, the junction kept 9 bases outside the gene matches. Germline V CDR1 and CDR2: MDHEN, SYDVKM. The CDR3 is 14 residues long. This chain connects TRBV28 to TRBJ1-4; 8 nucleotides line up with TRBD1. Sequencing input: peripheral blood. The clonotype was recovered from a man aged 50 or older with active or convalescent COVID-19. CDR3 protein: CASTGQGGREKLFF. The CDR3 DNA is TGTGCCAGCACAGGACAGGGAGGTAGGGAAAAACTGTTTTTT.